This is a list of T cell receptor beta chains from one sample in a study of T cell responses to AZD1222 COVID-19 vaccine. Measured with immunoSEQ multiplex PCR; TCRdb has only the in-frame clones, and not every one. The table includes roughly 100,000 clones, approximately 81% detected once. The sample was peripheral blood, taken on day 0 of AZD1222 vaccination. The receptors were gathered from an adult in good health. The CDR3 runs from the conserved cysteine through the conserved F or W. The order of the fields is V gene, CDR3 protein.

TRBV21-1	CASSKGPRLNTEAFF
TRBV11-3	CASPRTAVLHTIYF
TRBV4-3	CASSPDGHRYNEQFF
TRBV7-8	CASSREGGSPYEQYF
TRBV6-5	CASSSQGGGYTF
TRBV11-3	CASSLGAHTDTQYF
TRBV2	CASSETPRPNGYTF
TRBV7-9	CASSLIGTSGGAMYEQFF
TRBV29-1	CSAPTSGSLNTQYF
TRBV29-1	CSVEGNGTPDTQYF
TRBV7-9	CASSLARTSQETQYF
TRBV11-3	CASSGGANKNIQYF
TRBV5-1	CASSSGESNQPQHF
TRBV7-9	CASSRGQNDQPQHF
TRBV18	CASSPYDPSYIQYF
TRBV20-1	CSARVGSGRFF
TRBV5-6	CASSFGLAGDNEQFF
TRBV28	CASISGTGIYEQYF
TRBV6-2/TRBV6-3	CASSKRLSGNTEAFF
TRBV4-2	CASSQDDQKETQYF
TRBV11-2	CASSSDPGLAGNQETQYF
TRBV27	CASSLRGQGRGYGYTF
TRBV2	CASSYEGQGGNEQFF
TRBV6-5	CASTAQSQTPGELFF
TRBV6-9	CVPTSESGNQPQHF
TRBV11-3	CASSLQGGNEQFF
TRBV18	CASSPPAQPYEQYF
TRBV6-5	CASSYGTSGNTIYF
TRBV6-5	CASSRTQGNNSPLHF
TRBV5-3	CARSLGQGSNQPQHF
TRBV11-1	CASSCPGTGMTEAFF
TRBV12-3/TRBV12-4	CASSLRGNTEAFF
TRBV7-2	CASSFTGSGNTIYF
TRBV11-2	CASSLDLRVAEAFF
TRBV5-5	CASSFPGQGTGANVLTF
TRBV7-2	CASSFQGTDTQYF